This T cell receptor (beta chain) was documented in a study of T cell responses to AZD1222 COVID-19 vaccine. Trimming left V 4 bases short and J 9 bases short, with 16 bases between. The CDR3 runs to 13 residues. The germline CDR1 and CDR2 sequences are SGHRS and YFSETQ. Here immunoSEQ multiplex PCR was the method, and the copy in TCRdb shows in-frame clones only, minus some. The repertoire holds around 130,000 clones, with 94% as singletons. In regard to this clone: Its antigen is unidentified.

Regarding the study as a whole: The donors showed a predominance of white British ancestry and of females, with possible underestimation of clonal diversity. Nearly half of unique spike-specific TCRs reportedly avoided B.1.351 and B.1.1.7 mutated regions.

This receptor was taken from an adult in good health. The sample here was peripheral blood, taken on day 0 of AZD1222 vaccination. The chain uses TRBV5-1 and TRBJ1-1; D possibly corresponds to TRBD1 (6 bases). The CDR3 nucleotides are TGCGCCAGCAGCAACTACCGGGACACCCAAGCTTTCTTT. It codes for CASSNYRDTQAFF.